What follows are 21 T cell receptor beta chains derived from one specimen sequenced in a study of blood T cells in healthy people across ages. A J-beta primer mix and a sample-barcoded 5' primer were used in a second PCR of about 7 to 12 cycles. TCRdb redid the calling of the 5' RACE reads with MiXCR, one entry per CDR3 protein. Among about 380,000 distinct CDR3 sequences listed, about 52% were seen once. The sample consisted of blood. The receptor source for this set is a man between 60 and 75 years old in good health.

In its sample, this clonotype was seen a few times. V is TRBV5-6 and J is TRBJ2-2; D call uncertain. V was pared by 3 bases and J by 1 base, with 10 bases between. Looked up from germline, CDR1 is SGHDT and CDR2 is YYEEEE. The CDR3 is made up of 15 amino acids. This CDR3 reads CASSSKTRNTGELFF. CDR3 in DNA: TGTGCCAGCAGCTCCAAGACCCGGAACACCGGGGAGCTGTTTTTT. Based on the CDR3 plus reference TRBV5-6 and TRBJ2-2, the full variable domain is DAGVTQSPTHLIKTRGQQVTLRCSPKSGHDTVSWYQQALGQGPQFIFQYYEEEERQRGNFPDRFSGHQFPNYSSELNVNALLLGDSALYLCASSSKTRNTGELFFGEGSRLTVL.

The chain carries TRBV6-2 or TRBV6-3 and TRBJ2-1; 8 bases are shared with TRBD2. From germline, CDR1 is MNHEY and CDR2 SVGEGT. V gave up 8 bases and J gave up 3 bases; unmatched junction bases: 6. This CDR3 is built from 14 residues. In DNA, the CDR3 is TGTGCCAGCCGGACTAGCTCCGACTACAATGAGCAGTTCTTC. As protein: CASRTSSDYNEQFF.

This chain's CDR3 is CSARDSGGSQETQYF. The CDR3 DNA sequence: TGCAGTGCTAGAGACAGCGGGGGGAGTCAAGAGACCCAGTACTTC. The V and J genes are TRBV20-1 and TRBJ2-5, with 9 bases matching TRBD2. The CDR3 consists of 15 residues. The germline V gene encodes CDR1 DFQATT and CDR2 SNEGSKA (reference sequence). The V gene end was trimmed by 0 bases and the J gene end by 2 bases; junction bases not matched to a gene: 4.

The genes are TRBV20-1 and TRBJ1-2; TRBD1 matches at 9 bases. Germline assignment: CDR1 DFQATT and CDR2 SNEGSKA (reference sequence). This CDR3 region has 15 residues. V trimming: 3 bases; J trimming: 7 bases; junction bases outside the gene matches: 12. CDR3 protein: CSASERTGGGGGYTF. As DNA, the CDR3 is TGCAGTGCTAGCGAGCGCACAGGGGGCGGGGGTGGCTACACCTTC.

This clonotype has more than one count but fewer than ten. The V call is TRBV20-1, the J call TRBJ2-1; 8 bases fit TRBD2. CDR3 length equals 15 residues. Germline-derived CDR1 and CDR2 are DFQATT and SNEGSKA (reference sequence). V lost 4 bases, J lost 8 bases, and 13 bases stayed unmatched. The CDR3, as DNA: TGCAGTGCTAAGCCCCGGACTAGCACCTTTCATGAGCAGTTCTTC. Translation gives CSAKPRTSTFHEQFF.

The chain has TRBV28 and TRBJ2-4; a weak D match, TRBD2 (5 bases). V lost 5 bases, J lost 5 bases, and 16 bases lay in between. Germline V gene sequence: CDR1 MDHEN, CDR2 SYDVKM. The CDR3 runs to 15 residues. Here the CDR3 reads CASSTPAGIENIQYF. The CDR3 DNA is TGTGCCAGCAGTACCCCTGCGGGTATAGAAAACATTCAGTACTTC.

J is TRBJ1-5 and V is TRBV4-2, with no clear D. Germline V gene sequence: CDR1 LGHNA, CDR2 YNFKEQ. The CDR3 covers 12 residues. V was cut by 0 bases and J by 11 bases, with 8 bases left in between. The CDR3: CASSQDREAQHF. CDR3 sequence (DNA): TGTGCCAGCAGCCAAGATCGGGAAGCCCAGCATTTT.

This clonotype was detected only a few times. The rearrangement links TRBV14 to TRBJ1-2; no firm D call. The V end was cut by 4 bases, the J end by 4 bases, with 7 bases between. The CDR3 spans 12 residues. The germline gives CDR1 SGHDN, CDR2 FVKESK. CDR3 nucleotide sequence: TGTGCCAGCAGCCCATCAATCTATGGCTACACCTTC. It specifies CASSPSIYGYTF.

This chain connects TRBV14 to TRBJ1-1; unclear D gene. The CDR3 length is 13 residues. Germline loops: CDR1 SGHDN, CDR2 FVKESK. V shed 5 bases and J shed 1 base, with 8 bases lying between them. In DNA, the CDR3 is TGTGCCAGCAGCTTCGGACCGAACACTGAAGCTTTCTTT. It yields the protein CASSFGPNTEAFF.

J is TRBJ1-1 and V is TRBV14; D is uncertain. Germline values: CDR1 SGHDN, CDR2 FVKESK. V lost 0 bases, J lost 6 bases, and 14 bases lay in between. The CDR3 is 15 residues long. The CDR3 region has the DNA TGTGCCAGCAGCCAAGACGTGGCAGTAAGGGCTGAAGCTTTCTTT. It translates to CASSQDVAVRAEAFF.

This clonotype was counted only a few times. The genes are TRBV7-9 and TRBJ1-4; D unresolved. This CDR3 contains 14 residues. Germline CDR1 and CDR2: SEHNR and FQNEAQ (reference sequence). Trimming took 4 bases from V and 0 from J, leaving 6 bases between them. CDR3 loop: CASSSAATNEKLFF. The CDR3 DNA sequence: TGTGCCAGCAGCTCGGCCGCAACTAATGAAAAACTGTTTTTT. The full variable domain, its missing parts supplied by reference TRBV7-9 and TRBJ1-4, is DTGVSQNPRHKITKRGQNVTFRCDPISEHNRLYWYRQTLGQGPEFLTYFQNEAQLEKSRLLSDRFSAERPKGSFSTLEIQRTEQGDSAMYLCASSSAATNEKLFFGSGTQLSVL.

The chain employs TRBV3-1 and TRBJ2-5; 8 bases match TRBD2. The CDR3 length is 14 residues. The V and J ends lost 5 bases and 2 bases, in that order; junction bases with no gene match: 4. From germline, CDR1 is LGHDT and CDR2 YNNKEL (reference sequence). The CDR3 loop reads CASSIRGGQETQYF. CDR3 sequence (DNA): TGTGCCAGCAGCATACGGGGGGGTCAAGAGACCCAGTACTTC.

The J gene is TRBJ1-5, the V gene TRBV3-1; 7 bases match TRBD1. With V trimmed by 1 base and J by 7 bases, 7 bases remained unmatched. Germline CDR1 reads LGHDT; CDR2 reads YNNKEL (reference sequence). This CDR3 comprises 15 residues. The CDR3 sequence is CASSQGQGGGQPQHF. The CDR3, as DNA: TGTGCCAGCAGCCAAGGACAGGGAGGGGGACAGCCCCAGCATTTT. The full variable domain, rest sourced from reference TRBV3-1 and TRBJ1-5, is DTAVSQTPKYLVTQMGNDKSIKCEQNLGHDTMYWYKQDSKKFLKIMFSYNNKELIINETVPNRFSPKSPDKAHLNLHINSLELGDSAVYFCASSQGQGGGQPQHFGDGTRLSIL.

The chain joins TRBV7-2 to TRBJ2-5, with TRBD2 matching 13 bases. The CDR3 sequence is 17 residues long. Germline V gene sequence: CDR1 SGHTA, CDR2 FQGNSA. With 1 base clipped from V and 1 base from J, the junction kept 3 bases outside the gene matches. The CDR3 sequence: CASSLGLAGGTQETQYF. Here the CDR3 DNA reads TGTGCCAGCAGCTTAGGACTAGCGGGGGGAACCCAAGAGACCCAGTACTTC.

This chain uses TRBV12-3 or TRBV12-4 with TRBJ2-4, with D possibly being TRBD1 (5 bases). The V and J ends lost 6 bases and 0 bases respectively, with 12 bases between them. The CDR3 covers 15 residues. In DNA form, the CDR3 reads TGTGCCAGCAGCCCCGACAGTGTAGCCAAAAACATTCAGTACTTC. As protein: CASSPDSVAKNIQYF.

The chain links TRBV27 to TRBJ2-3, with no clear D. From germline, CDR1 is MNHEY and CDR2 SMNVEV (reference sequence). Trimming took off 4 bases at V and 0 bases at J, with 11 bases between the two ends. The length of the CDR3 is 15 residues. The CDR3 DNA sequence: TGTGCCAGCAGTTCGAACCCGATGAGCACAGATACGCAGTATTTT. It yields the protein CASSSNPMSTDTQYF.

This chain uses TRBV29-1 with TRBJ2-7; D not certain. V lost 2 bases to trimming and J lost 6 bases, with 17 bases between them. In germline, CDR1 is SQVTM, CDR2 ANQGSEA. The CDR3 sequence is 14 residues long. CDR3 sequence: CSVERHGSRFEQYF. CDR3 bases: TGCAGCGTTGAAAGGCATGGAAGCAGGTTCGAGCAGTACTTC.

This clonotype appeared a few times. The chain links TRBV4-3 to TRBJ2-3; the D is unclear. The germline V and J ends were trimmed by 5 bases and 3 bases, with 12 bases remaining between them. Germline V gene data show CDR1 as LGHNA and CDR2 as YSLEER. The CDR3 has 14 amino acids. CDR3 amino acids: CASSEMGITDTQYF. CDR3 in DNA: TGCGCCAGCAGCGAGATGGGAATTACAGATACGCAGTATTTT.

With respect to this clonotype: A read error is likely, as this CDR3 ends without the conserved phenylalanine or tryptophan. This chain joins TRBV4-2 and TRBJ2-1; 9 nucleotides agree with TRBD2. In germline, CDR1 is LGHNA, CDR2 YNFKEQ. This CDR3 contains 16 residues. After removal of 3 bases from V and 4 bases from J, the junction contained 7 bases not matched to a gene. CDR3 region: CASSQVLAGNYNEQFY. The CDR3 DNA reads TGTGCCAGCAGCCAGGTCCTAGCGGGGAATTACAATGAGCAGTTCTAC.

The CDR3 reads CASSYSTGVGANVLTF. DNA for the CDR3: TGTGCCAGCAGTTACTCCACAGGGGTCGGGGCCAACGTCCTGACTTTC. This rearrangement joins TRBV6-5 to TRBJ2-6, with 7 bases that match TRBD1. Germline values: CDR1 MNHEY, CDR2 SVGAGI. The V segment lost 0 bases and the J segment 4 bases; nucleotides outside the gene matches: 3. CDR3 length equals 16 residues.

V usage is TRBV5-1 and J usage is TRBJ2-5, with TRBD1 matching 8 bases. This CDR3 has 16 residues. Trimming removed 9 bases from V and 7 bases from J; junction bases left unmatched: 20. The V gene's germline CDR1 is SGHRS and CDR2 YFSETQ. The CDR3, as DNA: TGCGCCATCCCCTTTACCCGGGACAGGAGAATCGGGACCCAGTACTTC. Its translation is CAIPFTRDRRIGTQYF.